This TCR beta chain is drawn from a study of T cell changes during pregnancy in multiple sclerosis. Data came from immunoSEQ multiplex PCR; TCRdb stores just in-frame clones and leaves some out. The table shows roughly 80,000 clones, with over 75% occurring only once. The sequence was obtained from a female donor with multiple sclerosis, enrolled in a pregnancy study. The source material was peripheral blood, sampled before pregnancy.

CDR3: CASSEGQGPYNEQFF. CDR3 DNA: TGTGCCAGCTCGGAAGGACAGGGACCTTACAATGAGCAGTTCTTC. This chain uses TRBV18 with TRBJ2-1, with 8 bases that match TRBD1. CDR3 length: 15 amino acids. Germline assignment: CDR1 KGHSH and CDR2 LQKENI. The trim removed 6 bases at V and 4 bases at J, leaving 8 bases unmatched.